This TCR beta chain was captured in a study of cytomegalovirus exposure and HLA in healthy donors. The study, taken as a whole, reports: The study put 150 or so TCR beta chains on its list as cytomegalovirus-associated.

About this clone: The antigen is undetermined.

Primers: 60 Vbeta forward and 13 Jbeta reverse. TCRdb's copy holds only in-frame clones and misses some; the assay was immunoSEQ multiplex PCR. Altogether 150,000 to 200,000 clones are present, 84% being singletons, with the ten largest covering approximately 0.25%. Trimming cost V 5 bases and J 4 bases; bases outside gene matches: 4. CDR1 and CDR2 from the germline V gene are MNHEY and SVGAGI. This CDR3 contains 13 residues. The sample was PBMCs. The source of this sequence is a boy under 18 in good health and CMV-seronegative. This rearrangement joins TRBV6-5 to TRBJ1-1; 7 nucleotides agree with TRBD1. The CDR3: CASSMTGLTEAFF. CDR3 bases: TGTGCCAGCAGTATGACAGGGCTCACTGAAGCTTTCTTT.